Presented here are 11 T cell receptor beta chains from one specimen sequenced in a study of T cells in Graves' hyperthyroidism and ophthalmopathy. Template material for amplifying TCR beta CDR3 regions consisted of RNA transcripts. Using the HTBI primer set, a first-round RT-PCR was run on the TCR CDR3. TCRdb fed the multiplex PCR reads into MiXCR, producing one record per CDR3 protein. The sample lists 500,000 or so distinct CDR3 sequences; about a sixth were seen once. Sequenced: blood. These receptors were taken from a young woman with Graves' ophthalmopathy.

Ten or more counts support this clonotype. V is TRBV7-9 and J is TRBJ2-7; D possibly corresponds to TRBD1 (5 bases). CDR1 SEHNR and CDR2 FQNEAQ come from the germline V gene (reference sequence). The CDR3 is 12 residues long. V lost 4 bases and J 2 bases, leaving 6 bases between the germline ends. The CDR3 protein is CASSSTAYEQYF. CDR3 sequence (DNA): TGTGCCAGCAGCTCGACAGCCTACGAGCAGTACTTC.

This chain uses TRBV19 with TRBJ2-2; D might be TRBD1 (6 bases). Per the germline V gene, CDR1 is LNHDA and CDR2 is SQIVND (reference sequence). CDR3 length equals 14 residues. Trimming cost V 7 bases and J 1 base, with 10 bases left between them. The DNA of the CDR3 is TGTGCCAGTACTCCCAGGGGGAACACCGGGGAGCTGTTTTTT. Residues: CASTPRGNTGELFF.

This clonotype was detected ten times or more. This chain connects TRBV11-1 to TRBJ2-5; the D is unclear. The germline gives CDR1 SGHAT, CDR2 FQDESV (reference sequence). The CDR3 loop spans 16 amino acids. Trimming shortened V by 1 base and J by 5 bases, and 17 bases separated the two germline ends. The CDR3 bases are TGTGCCAGCAGCTTAGGTCGGAGCCCCGTTGGCGAGACCCAGTACTTC. The encoded protein is CASSLGRSPVGETQYF.

This clonotype was counted at least ten times. The CDR3 is CASSSGTGYRGNSPLHF. The DNA of the CDR3 is TGCGCCAGCAGCTCCGGGACAGGGTATCGGGGAAATTCACCCCTCCACTTT. The genes are TRBV5-1 and TRBJ1-6; 9 bases align to TRBD1. Germline V gene data show CDR1 as SGHRS and CDR2 as YFSETQ. V was clipped by 3 bases and J by 7 bases; unmatched bases: 11. This CDR3 has 17 residues.

The V and J genes are TRBV29-1 and TRBJ1-1; D is unclear. V was trimmed by 4 bases and J by 1 base, leaving 13 bases between them. CDR3 length: 14 residues. Germline values: CDR1 SQVTM, CDR2 ANQGSEA. CDR3: CSVVGLNANTEAFF. In DNA form, the CDR3 reads TGCAGCGTTGTCGGCCTCAATGCGAACACTGAAGCTTTCTTT. Full variable domain (rest looked up from reference TRBV29-1 and TRBJ1-1): SAVISQKPSRDICQRGTSLTIQCQVDSQVTMMFWYRQQPGQSLTLIATANQGSEATYESGFVIDKFPISRPNLTFSTLTVSNMSPEDSSIYLCSVVGLNANTEAFFGQGTRLTVV.

Many counts were recorded for this clonotype. CDR3 protein: CASSENTANYGYTF. CDR3 coding DNA: TGTGCCAGCAGTGAAAACACCGCTAACTATGGCTACACCTTC. V gene TRBV2 combines with J gene TRBJ1-2; D call uncertain. This CDR3 is 14 amino acids long. Germline V CDR1 and CDR2: SNHLY, FYNNEI. Trimming removed 2 bases from V and 0 bases from J, with 7 bases in between.

This clonotype turned up a few times. The chain recombines TRBV2 with TRBJ2-2; possible D gene TRBD2, 6 bases. The V and J ends lost 7 bases and 0 bases respectively, with 12 bases between them. The germline V gene encodes CDR1 SNHLY and CDR2 FYNNEI. The CDR3 is 15 residues long. CDR3 nucleotides: TGTGCCAGCACCGGGACTCGAGCGAACACCGGGGAGCTGTTTTTT. Its protein product is CASTGTRANTGELFF.

This clonotype has a single count. The J gene is TRBJ2-1, the V gene TRBV6-5; 12 nucleotides align to TRBD2. Germline V gene lookup returns CDR1 MNHEY and CDR2 SVGAGI. V was clipped by 5 bases and J by 2 bases; unmatched bases: 1. CDR3 size: 15 residues. CDR3 nucleotide sequence: TGTGCCAGCAGTACTAGCGGGGGGACCTACAATGAGCAGTTCTTC. The encoded protein is CASSTSGGTYNEQFF.

The sample holds one count of this clonotype. The V call is TRBV4-3, the J call TRBJ2-7; no definite D call. The CDR3 sequence is 16 residues long. Looked up from germline, CDR1 is LGHNA and CDR2 is YSLEER. V lost 1 base, J lost 5 bases, and 18 bases lay in between. The CDR3 region has the DNA TGCGCCAGCAGCCAAGCCCCCTATGGCAGTTTCGACGAGCAGTACTTC. Translating gives CASSQAPYGSFDEQYF.

With respect to this clonotype: A much larger clonotype is one base distant, so this may be a read error. Since the CDR3 does not end with the conserved phenylalanine or tryptophan, this likely comes from a read error. V and J are TRBV30 and TRBJ1-1, with 10 bases aligning to TRBD1. The CDR3 length is 14 residues. In germline, CDR1 is GTSNPN, CDR2 SVGIG (reference sequence). Trimming cost V 2 bases and J 6 bases; bases outside gene matches: 6. For the CDR3, the DNA is TGTGCCTGGAGTTCCGGGACAGGGGCCGCTGAAGCTTTCCTT. It yields the protein CAWSSGTGAAEAFL.

This clonotype was detected ten times or more. The chain is built from TRBV27 and TRBJ1-2, with D tentatively TRBD1 (5 bases). Germline V gene sequence: CDR1 MNHEY, CDR2 SMNVEV (reference sequence). The length of the CDR3 is 15 residues. Trimming took off 6 bases at V and 5 bases at J, with 19 bases between the two ends. Here the CDR3 reads CASSTSGPPGYGYTF. The CDR3 region has the DNA TGTGCCAGCAGCACCTCAGGGCCACCGGGGTATGGCTACACCTTC.